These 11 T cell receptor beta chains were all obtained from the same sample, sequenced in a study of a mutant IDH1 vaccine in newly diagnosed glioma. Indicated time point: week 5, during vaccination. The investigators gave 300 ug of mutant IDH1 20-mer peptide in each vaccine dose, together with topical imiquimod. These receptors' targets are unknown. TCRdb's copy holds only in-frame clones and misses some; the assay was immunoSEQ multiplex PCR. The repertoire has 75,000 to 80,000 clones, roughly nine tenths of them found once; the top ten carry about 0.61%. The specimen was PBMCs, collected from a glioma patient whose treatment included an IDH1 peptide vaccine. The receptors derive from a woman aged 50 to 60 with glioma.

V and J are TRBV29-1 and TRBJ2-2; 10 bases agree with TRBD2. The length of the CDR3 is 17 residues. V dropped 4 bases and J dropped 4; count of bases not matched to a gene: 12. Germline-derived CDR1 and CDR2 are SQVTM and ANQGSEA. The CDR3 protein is CSVVAGGTPGGTGELFF. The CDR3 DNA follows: TGCAGCGTTGTAGCGGGAGGAACACCGGGAGGCACCGGGGAGCTGTTTTTT.

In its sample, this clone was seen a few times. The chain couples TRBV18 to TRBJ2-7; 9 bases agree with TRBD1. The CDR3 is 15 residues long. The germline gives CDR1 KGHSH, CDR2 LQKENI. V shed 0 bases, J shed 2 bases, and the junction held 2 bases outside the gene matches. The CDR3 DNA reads TGTGCCAGCTCACCACCCGGGACAGGGACCTACGAGCAGTACTTC. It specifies CASSPPGTGTYEQYF.

In DNA form, the CDR3 reads TGTGCCAGCAGCCAAGTCCCCCCGACATCGAGCAATCAGCCCCAGCATTTT. Protein product: CASSQVPPTSSNQPQHF. V usage is TRBV14 and J usage is TRBJ1-5; D is undetermined. This CDR3 spans 17 amino acids. V lost 1 base and J 1 base, leaving 14 bases between the germline ends. Looked up from germline, CDR1 is SGHDN and CDR2 is FVKESK.

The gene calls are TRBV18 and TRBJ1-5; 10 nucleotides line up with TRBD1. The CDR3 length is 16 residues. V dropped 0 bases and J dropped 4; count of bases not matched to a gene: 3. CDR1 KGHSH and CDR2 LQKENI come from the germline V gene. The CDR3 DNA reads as TGTGCCAGCTCACCACCTAAGGACAGGGGGAATCAGCCCCAGCATTTT. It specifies CASSPPKDRGNQPQHF.

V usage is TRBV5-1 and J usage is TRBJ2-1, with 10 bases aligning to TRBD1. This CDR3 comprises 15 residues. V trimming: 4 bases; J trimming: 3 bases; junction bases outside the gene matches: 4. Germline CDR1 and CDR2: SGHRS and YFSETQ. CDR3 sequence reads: CASSRDRGHYNEQFF. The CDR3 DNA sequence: TGCGCCAGCAGCAGAGACAGGGGGCACTACAATGAGCAGTTCTTC. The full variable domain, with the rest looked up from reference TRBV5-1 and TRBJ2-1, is KAGVTQTPRYLIKTRGQQVTLSCSPISGHRSVSWYQQTPGQGLQFLFEYFSETQRNKGNFPGRFSGRQFSNSRSEMNVSTLELGDSALYLCASSRDRGHYNEQFFGPGTRLTVL.

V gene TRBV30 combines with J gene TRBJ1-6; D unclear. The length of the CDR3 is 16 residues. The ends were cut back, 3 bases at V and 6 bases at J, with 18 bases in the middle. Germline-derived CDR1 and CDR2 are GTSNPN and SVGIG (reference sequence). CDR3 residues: CAWRAPRAVVNSPLHF. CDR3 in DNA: TGTGCCTGGAGGGCCCCTCGGGCGGTTGTTAATTCACCCCTCCACTTT.

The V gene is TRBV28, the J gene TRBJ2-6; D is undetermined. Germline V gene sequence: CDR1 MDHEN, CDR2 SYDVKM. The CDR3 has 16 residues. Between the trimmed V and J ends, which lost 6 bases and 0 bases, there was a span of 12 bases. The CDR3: CASRRRPHSGANVLTF. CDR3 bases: TGTGCCAGCAGGAGGAGACCGCACTCTGGGGCCAACGTCCTGACTTTC.

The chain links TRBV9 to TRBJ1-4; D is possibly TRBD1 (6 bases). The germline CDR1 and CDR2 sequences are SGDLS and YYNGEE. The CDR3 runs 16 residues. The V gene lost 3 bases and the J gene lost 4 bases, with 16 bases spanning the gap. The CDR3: CASSASTGGHNEKLFF. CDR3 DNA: TGTGCCAGCAGCGCTTCCACGGGGGGACATAATGAAAAACTGTTTTTT.

CDR3 DNA: TGTGCCAGCAGTTCCGGGACAGGAGCCAAAAACATTCAGTACTTC. Translating it yields CASSSGTGAKNIQYF. The chain couples TRBV28 to TRBJ2-4; 8 bases map to TRBD1. In germline, CDR1 is MDHEN, CDR2 SYDVKM. V was pared by 4 bases and J by 0 bases, with 2 bases of the junction left unmatched. The CDR3 loop spans 15 amino acids.

CDR3 DNA: TGTGCCACCAGCAGAGATGTGGGCGACGAGCAGTACTTC. Protein: CATSRDVGDEQYF. This chain links TRBV15 with TRBJ2-7; the D is unclear. Germline loops: CDR1 LNHNV, CDR2 YYDKDF (reference sequence). V shed 0 bases and J shed 5 bases, with 8 bases lying between them. This CDR3 spans 13 amino acids.

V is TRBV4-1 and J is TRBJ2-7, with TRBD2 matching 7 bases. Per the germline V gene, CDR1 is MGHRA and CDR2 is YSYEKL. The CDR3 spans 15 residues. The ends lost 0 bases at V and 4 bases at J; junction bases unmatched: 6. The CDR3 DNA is TGCGCCAGCAGCCAAGATCGGGCTAGCGGATACGAGCAGTACTTC. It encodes CASSQDRASGYEQYF.